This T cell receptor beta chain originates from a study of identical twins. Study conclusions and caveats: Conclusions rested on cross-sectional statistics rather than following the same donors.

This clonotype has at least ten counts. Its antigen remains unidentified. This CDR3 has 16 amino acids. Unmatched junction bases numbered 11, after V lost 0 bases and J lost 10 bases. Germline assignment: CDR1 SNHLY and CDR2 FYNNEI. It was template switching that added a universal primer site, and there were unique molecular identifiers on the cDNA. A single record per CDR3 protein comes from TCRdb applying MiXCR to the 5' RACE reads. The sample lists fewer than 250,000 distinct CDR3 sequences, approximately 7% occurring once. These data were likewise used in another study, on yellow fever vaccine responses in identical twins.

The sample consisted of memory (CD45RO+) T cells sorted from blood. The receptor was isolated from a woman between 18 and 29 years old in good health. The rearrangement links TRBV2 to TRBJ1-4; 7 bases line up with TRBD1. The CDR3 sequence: CASSEARQGTVGKLFF. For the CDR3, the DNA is TGTGCCAGCAGTGAAGCCCGACAGGGTACGGTCGGAAAACTGTTTTTT.